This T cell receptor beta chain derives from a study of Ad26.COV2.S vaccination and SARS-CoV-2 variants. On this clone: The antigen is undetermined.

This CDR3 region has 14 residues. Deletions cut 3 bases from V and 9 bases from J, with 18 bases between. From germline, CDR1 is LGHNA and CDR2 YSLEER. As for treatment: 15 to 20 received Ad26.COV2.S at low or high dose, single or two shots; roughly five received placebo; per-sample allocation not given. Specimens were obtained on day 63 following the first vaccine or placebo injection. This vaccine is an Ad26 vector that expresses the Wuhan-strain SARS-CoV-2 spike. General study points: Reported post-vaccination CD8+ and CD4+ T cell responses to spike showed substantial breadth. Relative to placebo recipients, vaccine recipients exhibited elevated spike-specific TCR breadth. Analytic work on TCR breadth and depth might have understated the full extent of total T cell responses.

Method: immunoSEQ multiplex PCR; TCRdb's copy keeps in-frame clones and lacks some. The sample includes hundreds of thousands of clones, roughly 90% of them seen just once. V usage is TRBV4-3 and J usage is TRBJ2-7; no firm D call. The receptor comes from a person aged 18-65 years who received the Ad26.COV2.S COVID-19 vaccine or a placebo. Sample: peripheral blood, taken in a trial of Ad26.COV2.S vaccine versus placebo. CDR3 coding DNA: TGCGCCAGCAGCCACGGGCAGGCAATTAAGGGGCAGTACTTC. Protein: CASSHGQAIKGQYF.